The 17 T cell receptor beta chains presented below share a single source sample, sequenced in a study of T cells after yellow fever vaccination. MiXCR, applied by TCRdb to the 5' RACE reads, yields one record per CDR3 protein. Of 450,000 to 600,000 distinct CDR3 sequences in the sample, roughly 13% were seen once. The sequencing used PBMCs, collected on the day of the yellow fever booster vaccination. These receptors originate from a man under 40 who received the YFV17D yellow fever vaccine.

The chain carries TRBV7-2 and TRBJ1-2, with TRBD1 matching over 9 bases. The CDR3 is 15 amino acids. Germline V gene lookup returns CDR1 SGHTA and CDR2 FQGNSA. The trim removed 5 bases at V and 8 bases at J, leaving 12 bases unmatched. The CDR3 bases are TGTGCCAGCAGCCGGCTCGAACAGGGGGCAGGGGGCTACACCTTC. This sequence encodes CASSRLEQGAGGYTF.

The table lists this clonotype with a few counts. V and J are TRBV10-3 and TRBJ2-3, with 7 bases that match TRBD2. The CDR3 consists of 15 residues. With V trimmed by 0 bases and J by 5 bases, 5 bases remained unmatched. Germline V CDR1 and CDR2: ENHRY, SYGVKD. DNA for the CDR3: TGTGCCATCAGTGAGTCGGTAGTAGCGGGAGATACGCAGTATTTT. It encodes CAISESVVAGDTQYF.

This clonotype was observed at least ten times. A read error may produce the germline difference seen at one junction end. The chain employs TRBV5-1 and TRBJ2-5; 7 nucleotides line up with TRBD2. Germline CDR1 is SGHRS and CDR2 is YFSETQ. The CDR3 covers 14 residues. CDR3 nucleotide sequence: TGTGCCAGCAGCCTTGGGACTAACCAAGAGACCCAGTACTTC. Encoded protein: CASSLGTNQETQYF.

The chain employs TRBV20-1 and TRBJ2-7; 8 bases align to TRBD2. The germline V gene encodes CDR1 DFQATT and CDR2 SNEGSKA (reference sequence). This CDR3 spans 15 amino acids. V lost 3 bases to trimming and J lost 7 bases; unmatched junction nucleotides: 14. In nucleotides, the CDR3 is TGCAGTGCTAGGGAGGCAATAGCGGGATCCCGGGAGCAGTACTTC. This gives the protein CSAREAIAGSREQYF.

This chain connects TRBV5-1 to TRBJ1-1, with D unresolved. Trimming pared 3 bases from V and 0 bases from J, leaving 12 bases between. Germline assignment: CDR1 SGHRS and CDR2 YFSETQ. The CDR3 spans 15 residues. The CDR3 DNA sequence: TGCGCCAGCAGCTCTACGCTTCTTATGAACACTGAAGCTTTCTTT. This sequence encodes CASSSTLLMNTEAFF.

V is TRBV7-9 and J is TRBJ2-1; 8 bases align to TRBD1. With V trimmed by 2 bases and J by 6 bases, 3 bases remained unmatched. This CDR3 comprises 14 residues. Germline lookup yields CDR1 SEHNR and CDR2 FQNEAQ (reference sequence). The CDR3 DNA is TGTGCCAGCAGCTTACAGGGGGCTACCAATGAGCAGTTCTTC. Translation: CASSLQGATNEQFF.

In this sample, this clonotype turned up a few times. The V call is TRBV12-3 or TRBV12-4, the J call TRBJ2-3; D remains unclear. Trimming removed 3 bases from V and 6 bases from J, with 19 bases in between. The CDR3 contains 16 residues. The CDR3 coding sequence is TGTGCCAGCAGTTTGGCTTCGGCTCTCGTGGCGGATACGCAGTATTTT. It codes for CASSLASALVADTQYF.

V gene TRBV29-1 combines with J gene TRBJ2-7; D possibly corresponds to TRBD1 (6 bases). The CDR3 consists of 13 residues. Germline V lookup: CDR1 SQVTM, CDR2 ANQGSEA. V gave up 1 base and J gave up 2 bases, with 9 bases separating them. Here the CDR3 reads CSVEGDTTYEQYF. As DNA, the CDR3 is TGCAGCGTTGAAGGGGACACTACCTACGAGCAGTACTTC.

This clonotype was seen a few times. This chain joins TRBV4-2 and TRBJ2-7; a weak D match, TRBD1 (5 bases). Trimming removed 0 bases from V and 5 bases from J, with 17 bases in between. The CDR3 totals 16 residues. Per germline, CDR1 LGHNA and CDR2 YNFKEQ. CDR3 protein: CASSQEGVAGFDEQYF. The CDR3 DNA is TGTGCCAGCAGCCAAGAGGGCGTGGCAGGGTTCGACGAGCAGTACTTC.

CDR3 region: CASKWSGWGQDTQYF. CDR3 sequence (DNA): TGCGCCAGCAAGTGGTCGGGATGGGGGCAAGATACGCAGTATTTT. The rearrangement uses TRBV5-1 and TRBJ2-3; D is perhaps TRBD1 (6 bases). Germline V CDR1 and CDR2: SGHRS, YFSETQ. Trimming cost V 6 bases and J 5 bases, with 19 bases left between them. The CDR3 contains 15 residues.

This clonotype has just a few counts. This rearrangement joins TRBV5-6 to TRBJ2-2; D is ambiguous. Germline assignment: CDR1 SGHDT and CDR2 YYEEEE. The CDR3 extends over 15 amino acids. The V gene lost 1 base and the J gene lost 1 base, with 8 bases spanning the gap. CDR3 coding DNA: TGTGCCAGCAGCTTGTTTGATCGGAACACCGGGGAGCTGTTTTTT. Translating gives CASSLFDRNTGELFF.

This clonotype turned up a few times. An end of the junction differs from the germline gene, which may be a read error. The V call is TRBV4-3, the J call TRBJ2-7; the D gene is possibly TRBD1 (5 bases). This CDR3 comprises 14 residues. Germline V gene data show CDR1 as LGHNA and CDR2 as YSLEER. The DNA of the CDR3 is TGCGCCAGCAGCCAAGTGTGGACAAACTACGCGCAGTACTTC. This codes for CASSQVWTNYAQYF.

This clonotype was found a few times. The V gene is TRBV7-3, the J gene TRBJ2-3, with 7 positions matching TRBD2. The CDR3 length is 15 residues. Unmatched junction bases numbered 5, after V lost 1 base and J lost 4 bases. The V gene's germline CDR1 is SGHTA and CDR2 FQGTGA. This CDR3 reads CASSLKLGGADTQYF. The CDR3 coding sequence is TGTGCCAGCAGCTTAAAACTGGGGGGGGCAGATACGCAGTATTTT. Based on the CDR3 plus reference TRBV7-3 and TRBJ2-3, the full variable domain is GAGVSQTPSNKVTEKGKYVELRCDPISGHTALYWYRQSLGQGPEFLIYFQGTGAADDSGLPNDRFFAVRPEGSVSTLKIQRTERGDSAVYLCASSLKLGGADTQYFGPGTRLTVL.

This clonotype has only a few counts. V usage is TRBV11-1 and J usage is TRBJ2-2; TRBD1 might be the D (6 bases). CDR1 is SGHAT, CDR2 FQDESV, per germline (reference sequence). The CDR3 has 16 amino acids. V shed 2 bases and J shed 0 bases, with 10 bases lying between them. The CDR3 coding sequence is TGTGCCAGCAGCTTAACCGGGACAACGAACACCGGGGAGCTGTTTTTT. It specifies CASSLTGTTNTGELFF.

This clonotype turned up a few times. This rearrangement joins TRBV24-1 to TRBJ2-3; D perhaps matches TRBD2 (6 bases). V lost 5 bases and J lost 7, with 18 bases in between. The germline V gene has CDR1 KGHDR and CDR2 SFDVKD. There are 15 residues in the CDR3. The chain's CDR3 is CATSAGDSPRHTQYF. The CDR3 nucleotides are TGTGCCACCAGTGCCGGGGACTCGCCGCGGCATACGCAGTATTTT.

This clonotype was seen more than once but under ten times. This rearrangement joins TRBV18 to TRBJ2-1; 11 bases line up with TRBD2. The junction had 4 bases not matched to a gene; V was cut back by 3 bases and J by 12 bases. The CDR3 covers 13 residues. Germline V gene sequence: CDR1 KGHSH, CDR2 LQKENI. CDR3 nucleotide sequence: TGTGCCAGCTCACCTAGCGGGGGGGCCTGGCAGTTCTTC. Protein sequence: CASSPSGGAWQFF.

The genes are TRBV12-3 or TRBV12-4 and TRBJ2-7, with no clear D. Trimming took 3 bases from V and 5 from J, leaving 5 bases between them. This CDR3 contains 11 residues. CDR3 sequence reads: CASSFTDEQYF. Written as DNA, the CDR3 is TGTGCCAGCAGTTTTACGGACGAGCAGTACTTC.